These 15 T cell receptor beta chains were sequenced from one sample in a study of T cell clonality in common variable immunodeficiency. Profiling relied on immunoSEQ multiplex PCR, and the TCRdb table lists in-frame clones only, not all of them. This sample has about 40,000 clones, each found more than once. The specimen sequenced was peripheral blood mononuclear cells. These TCRs come from a person between 18 and 75 years old in good health.

This clone was picked up many times. The observed sequence ends 3 residues before the CDR3 terminus, with the missing tail filled in from the germline J gene. The gene calls are TRBV7-9 and TRBJ2-7, with D possibly matching TRBD2 (7 bases). CDR3 length equals 14 residues. Trimming stripped 6 bases from V and 2 bases from J, with 14 bases between. Germline CDR1 SEHNR, CDR2 FQNEAQ (reference sequence). CDR3 bases read: TGTGCCAGCAGGCTAACGGGGGGCACCTACGAG. Residues: CASRLTGGTYE. The entire CDR3 protein reads CASRLTGGTYEQYF. The full variable domain, in which reference TRBV7-9 and TRBJ2-7 provide the parts outside the CDR3, is DTGVSQNPRHKITKRGQNVTFRCDPISEHNRLYWYRQTLGQGPEFLTYFQNEAQLEKSRLLSDRFSAERPKGSFSTLEIQRTEQGDSAMYLCASRLTGGTYEQYFGPGTRLTVT.

This clone has at least ten counts. The read terminates 3 residues before the CDR3 end, so the remaining end is supplied by the germline J gene. The rearrangement joins TRBV4-1 to TRBJ2-7, with 7 bases that match TRBD1. The CDR3 is made up of 16 amino acids. CDR1 is MGHRA, CDR2 YSYEKL, per germline. The ends lost 0 bases at V and 6 bases at J; junction bases unmatched: 11. The part of the CDR3 DNA that was read is TGCGCCAGCAGCCAAGATTTTTCCCGGGACAGCTCCGAG. Translating gives CASSQDFSRDSSE. The full-length CDR3 reads as CASSQDFSRDSSEQYF.

This clone was counted ten times or more. The DNA ends 3 residues before the CDR3 does, and the rest of the CDR3 is filled in from the germline J gene. The chain recombines TRBV5-1 with TRBJ2-5, with D perhaps matching TRBD2 (5 bases). V was pared by 4 bases and J by 2 bases, with 12 bases between. This CDR3 has 14 residues. CDR1 and CDR2 from the germline V gene are SGHRS and YFSETQ. CDR3 amino acids: CASSPGLVQETQYF. CDR3 bases read: TGCGCCAGCAGCCCCGGACTTGTTCAAGAGACC.

In the case of this clone: The read comes to an end 3 residues before the CDR3 does, leaving the germline J gene to fill in the end. The V and J genes are TRBV7-9 and TRBJ2-3, with 7 bases lining up with TRBD2. The CDR3 contains 15 residues. V lost 5 bases, J lost 1 base, and 6 bases stayed unmatched. Germline CDR1 reads SEHNR; CDR2 reads FQNEAQ (reference sequence). The sequenced part of the CDR3 DNA is TGTGCCAGCAGCGAGCCTAGCGGCCGCACAGATACG. It codes for CASSEPSGRTDT. The CDR3 as a whole reads CASSEPSGRTDTQYF. Looking up the rest from reference TRBV7-9 and TRBJ2-3 gives the full variable domain: DTGVSQNPRHKITKRGQNVTFRCDPISEHNRLYWYRQTLGQGPEFLTYFQNEAQLEKSRLLSDRFSAERPKGSFSTLEIQRTEQGDSAMYLCASSEPSGRTDTQYFGPGTRLTVL.

This clone was seen ten or more times. The read halts 3 residues ahead of the CDR3 end, with the missing end drawn from the germline J gene. This chain links TRBV5-1 with TRBJ1-4; D remains unclear. The V end was cut by 2 bases, the J end by 5 bases, with 7 bases between. There are 13 residues in the CDR3. The V gene's germline CDR1 is SGHRS and CDR2 YFSETQ. The CDR3: CASSFGLNEKLFF. The sequenced CDR3 bases are TGCGCCAGCAGCTTCGGACTAAATGAAAAA.

The part of the CDR3 DNA that was read is TGTGCCAGCAGTGGACAGGGGAATCAGCCC. Translation: CASSGQGNQP. The whole CDR3 sequence reads CASSGQGNQPQHF. J is TRBJ1-5 and V is TRBV2; 8 nucleotides match TRBD1. The read finishes 3 residues shy of the CDR3 end, and the germline J gene is used to complete it. CDR3 size: 13 residues. Germline V gene data show CDR1 as SNHLY and CDR2 as FYNNEI. The trim removed 4 bases at V and 4 bases at J, leaving 0 bases unmatched.

The sequenced part of the CDR3 DNA is TGTGCCAGTAGTAACACGGGAGGGCCGGGGACCGGGGAG. Translating gives CASSNTGGPGTGE. In full, the CDR3 reads CASSNTGGPGTGELFF. The J gene is TRBJ2-2, the V gene TRBV19; 8 nucleotides agree with TRBD2. Read sequence stops 3 residues before the CDR3 end, and the germline J gene provides the missing end. The CDR3 contains 16 residues. Looked up from germline, CDR1 is LNHDA and CDR2 is SQIVND (reference sequence). With V trimmed by 4 bases and J by 5 bases, 9 bases remained unmatched.

In this sample, this clone turned up many times. The read comes to an end 3 residues before the CDR3 does, leaving the germline J gene to fill in the end. The rearrangement links TRBV6-7 to TRBJ2-1; weak D call: TRBD2 (5 bases). TRBV6-7 is classed as an ORF, of uncertain function. The V end lost 2 bases, the J end lost 3 bases, and 14 bases lay between the germline ends. This CDR3 spans 16 amino acids. The sequenced CDR3 bases are TGTGCCAGCAGTTACGTCGGGGTTCCCCACTACAATGAG. Protein: CASSYVGVPHYNE. The whole CDR3 sequence reads CASSYVGVPHYNEQFF.

This clone was seen at least ten times. The read gets to within 3 residues of the CDR3 end, and the germline J gene fills in the rest. V usage is TRBV5-1 and J usage is TRBJ1-5; D remains ambiguous. Deletions cut 2 bases from V and 6 bases from J, with 9 bases between. The germline V gene has CDR1 SGHRS and CDR2 YFSETQ. This CDR3 comprises 13 residues. The covered CDR3 bases are TGCGCCAGCAGCTTTGAGGGTACTCAGCCC. Translation gives CASSFEGTQP. The full-length CDR3 reads as CASSFEGTQPQHF.

This clone came up many times. The read stops 3 residues short of the end of the CDR3; the missing end is completed from the germline J gene. This chain links TRBV7-6 with TRBJ2-3; a possible D gene is TRBD1 (6 bases). The length of the CDR3 is 14 residues. Germline V lookup: CDR1 SGHVS, CDR2 FNYEAQ. Trimming removed 2 bases from V and 4 bases from J, with 10 bases in between. The sequenced part of the CDR3 DNA is TGTGCCAGCAGCTTAAGTGGGGGCGCAGATACG. Its translation: CASSLSGGADT. The entire CDR3 protein is CASSLSGGADTQYF.

This clone was picked up many times. The sequenced fragment ends 3 residues before the CDR3 boundary, so the rest is inferred from the germline J gene. J is TRBJ2-3 and V is TRBV18; maybe TRBD1 (6 bases). Germline CDR1 KGHSH, CDR2 LQKENI. CDR3 size: 14 residues. V shed 3 bases and J shed 1 base, with 8 bases lying between them. The CDR3 sequence is CASSPGHRTDTQYF. Partial CDR3 DNA: TGTGCCAGCTCACCGGGACATCGCACAGATACG.

This clone occurred many times. The read stops 3 residues short of the end of the CDR3; the missing end is completed from the germline J gene. The genes are TRBV19 and TRBJ1-2, with TRBD1 matching over 8 bases. The trim removed 4 bases at V and 5 bases at J, leaving 12 bases unmatched. Germline CDR1 and CDR2: LNHDA and SQIVND (reference sequence). The CDR3 length is 16 residues. The part of the CDR3 DNA that was read is TGTGCCAGTAGTACCAAGGACAGGGAGTTTCGATATGGC. This sequence encodes CASSTKDREFRYG. The complete CDR3 sequence is CASSTKDREFRYGYTF.

This clone was picked up many times. The read comes to an end 3 residues before the CDR3 does, leaving the germline J gene to fill in the end. The rearrangement links TRBV13 to TRBJ2-5; 10 nucleotides agree with TRBD2. Germline assignment: CDR1 PRHDT and CDR2 FYEKMQ (reference sequence). With V trimmed by 7 bases and J by 2 bases, 7 bases remained unmatched. There are 15 residues in the CDR3. CDR3 protein: CASKGLAKTQETQYF. CDR3 DNA, as far as it was read: TGTGCCAGCAAGGGACTAGCGAAGACTCAAGAGACC.

In its sample, this clone was seen many times. Read data end 3 residues before the CDR3 end; the end is taken from the germline J gene. The chain joins TRBV19 to TRBJ1-6; 9 bases are shared with TRBD1. Per the germline V gene, CDR1 is LNHDA and CDR2 is SQIVND (reference sequence). V lost 3 bases, J lost 6 bases, and 3 bases stayed unmatched. This CDR3 contains 15 residues. The sequenced part of the CDR3 DNA is TGTGCCAGTAGTATCCGGACAGGGGCTAATTCACCC. Protein product: CASSIRTGANSP. From start to end, the CDR3 is CASSIRTGANSPLHF. The complete variable domain, with remaining parts taken from reference TRBV19 and TRBJ1-6, reads DGGITQSPKYLFRKEGQNVTLSCEQNLNHDAMYWYRQDPGQGLRLIYYSQIVNDFQKGDIAEGYSVSREKKESFPLTVTSAQKNPTAFYLCASSIRTGANSPLHFGNGTRLTVT.

Details on this clone: Read data end 3 residues before the CDR3 end; the end is taken from the germline J gene. The V gene is TRBV20-1, the J gene TRBJ2-1; 8 nucleotides align to TRBD1. V gave up 5 bases and J gave up 4 bases; unmatched junction bases: 10. The CDR3 runs 15 residues. Germline CDR1 reads DFQATT; CDR2 reads SNEGSKA (reference sequence). The CDR3 spells CSAADRGKAYNEQFF. CDR3 DNA, as far as it was read: TGCAGTGCTGCCGACAGGGGCAAAGCTTACAATGAG.